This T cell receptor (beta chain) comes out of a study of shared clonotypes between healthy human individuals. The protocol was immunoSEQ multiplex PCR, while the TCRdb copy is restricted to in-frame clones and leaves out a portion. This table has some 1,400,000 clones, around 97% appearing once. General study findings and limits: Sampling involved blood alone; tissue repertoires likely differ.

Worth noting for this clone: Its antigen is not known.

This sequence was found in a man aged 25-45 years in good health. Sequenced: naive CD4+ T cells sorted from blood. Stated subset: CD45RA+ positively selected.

Here the CDR3 DNA reads TGTGCCAGCAGCCAGGGGGCTCAGCCCCAGCATTTT. It translates to CASSQGAQPQHF. This rearrangement joins TRBV6-6 to TRBJ1-5; 8 bases agree with TRBD1. Germline V gene data show CDR1 as MNHNY and CDR2 as SVGAGI (reference sequence). The CDR3 has 12 amino acids. Unmatched junction bases numbered 1, after V lost 6 bases and J lost 6 bases.